This entry lists 25 T cell receptor beta chains sequenced from one sample in a study of T cells after yellow fever vaccination. TCRdb re-analysed the 5' RACE reads in MiXCR, keeping a single row per CDR3 protein. The sample contains 200,000 to 300,000 distinct CDR3 sequences, about 3.9% of which appear only once. Sequenced here: PBMCs, sampled 15 days after the yellow fever booster vaccination. Receptors were obtained from a man aged 18 to 30 who received the YFV17D yellow fever vaccine.

This clonotype was seen many times. The gene calls are TRBV6-5 and TRBJ1-4; possible D gene TRBD1, 6 bases. Germline-derived CDR1 and CDR2 are MNHEY and SVGAGI. The CDR3 runs to 14 residues. Trimming left V 2 bases short and J 4 bases short, with 8 bases between. CDR3 amino acids: CASSYGQINEKLFF. CDR3 bases: TGTGCCAGCAGTTACGGACAGATTAATGAAAAACTGTTTTTT.

This clonotype was picked up many times. The chain links TRBV10-3 to TRBJ1-2; TRBD1 agrees at 7 bases. The V segment lost 10 bases and the J segment 6 bases; nucleotides outside the gene matches: 11. There are 13 residues in the CDR3. The germline V gene has CDR1 ENHRY and CDR2 SYGVKD. CDR3 sequence reads: CATSGTELDGYTF. DNA for the CDR3: TGTGCCACCTCCGGGACAGAGTTAGATGGCTACACCTTC.

This clonotype occurred many times. This chain links TRBV15 with TRBJ2-5; tentatively, D is TRBD2 (6 bases). Trimming removed 9 bases from V and 5 bases from J, with 13 bases in between. Germline CDR1 is LNHNV and CDR2 is YYDKDF (reference sequence). The CDR3 totals 12 residues. CDR3 residues: CATRRGGETQYF. CDR3 in DNA: TGTGCCACTAGGAGGGGTGGGGAGACCCAGTACTTC.

This clonotype showed up many times. V and J are TRBV3-1 and TRBJ2-2, with D possibly being TRBD1 or TRBD2 (6 bases each). Deletions cut 3 bases from V and 3 bases from J, with 20 bases between. There are 18 residues in the CDR3. Germline V lookup: CDR1 LGHDT, CDR2 YNNKEL (reference sequence). The CDR3 loop is CASSHARGLGSHTGELFF. In DNA, the CDR3 is TGTGCCAGCAGCCACGCCAGGGGACTTGGTTCGCACACCGGGGAGCTGTTTTTT.

This clonotype was recorded at least ten times. This chain connects TRBV5-1 to TRBJ2-1, with D possibly TRBD1 on 6 matching bases. Germline V gene sequence: CDR1 SGHRS, CDR2 YFSETQ. Trimming removed 0 bases at V and 0 bases at J, with 10 bases between. The CDR3 runs to 16 residues. This chain's CDR3 is CASSLEWGLSYNEQFF. Written as DNA, the CDR3 is TGCGCCAGCAGCTTGGAGTGGGGGCTCTCCTACAATGAGCAGTTCTTC.

This clonotype appeared many times. The V and J genes are TRBV20-1 and TRBJ2-7, with 9 bases identical to TRBD2. This CDR3 contains 13 residues. The germline V gene has CDR1 DFQATT and CDR2 SNEGSKA (reference sequence). Germline trimming cut 5 bases from V and 6 bases from J; bases unmatched to any gene: 8. The CDR3 coding sequence is TGCAGTGCTGGTCGCGGGGGGGCAGGCGAGCAGTACTTC. Protein product: CSAGRGGAGEQYF.

This clonotype has a count of ten or more. The gene calls are TRBV5-1 and TRBJ1-5, with TRBD1 matching 7 bases. J was trimmed by 4 bases and V by 4 bases; bases with no gene match: 8. Germline V gene data show CDR1 as SGHRS and CDR2 as YFSETQ. This CDR3 contains 15 residues. The CDR3 sequence is CASSVQGDLNQPQHF. The CDR3 DNA reads TGCGCCAGCAGCGTTCAGGGGGACCTTAATCAGCCCCAGCATTTT.

This clonotype has only a few counts. This chain connects TRBV19 to TRBJ1-1; tentatively, D is TRBD1 (5 bases). Trimming stripped 8 bases from V and 5 bases from J, with 12 bases between. The CDR3 sequence is 12 residues long. The germline V gene has CDR1 LNHDA and CDR2 SQIVND (reference sequence). The CDR3 bases are TGTGCCAGTGGCGTTGGGGCGACTGAAGCTTTCTTT. Its protein is CASGVGATEAFF.

This clonotype has a count of ten or more. This chain links TRBV20-1 with TRBJ1-6, with 8 bases matching TRBD1. Germline trimming cut 5 bases from V and 7 bases from J; bases unmatched to any gene: 7. The germline V gene encodes CDR1 DFQATT and CDR2 SNEGSKA (reference sequence). This CDR3 has 14 residues. The CDR3 coding sequence is TGCAGTGCTCGGACAGGGAGGGCGAATTCACCCCTCCACTTT. It encodes CSARTGRANSPLHF.

The DNA for the CDR3 is TGTGCCAGCAGTGCTAGCGGGGGGGAGAATGAGCAGTTCTTC. This sequence encodes CASSASGGENEQFF. The rearrangement uses TRBV2 and TRBJ2-1; 12 bases map to TRBD2. Germline trimming cut 4 bases from V and 7 bases from J; bases unmatched to any gene: 2. The CDR3 is made up of 14 amino acids. Germline V CDR1 and CDR2: SNHLY, FYNNEI.

This clonotype was counted many times. J is TRBJ2-2 and V is TRBV11-3; TRBD2 might be the D (6 bases). The ends were cut back, 2 bases at V and 5 bases at J, with 12 bases in the middle. This CDR3 has 15 amino acids. Germline lookup yields CDR1 SGHNT and CDR2 YENEEA. The CDR3, as DNA: TGTGCCAGCAGCTTAAGTCCGGGGGTTACCGGGGAGCTGTTTTTT. Translation: CASSLSPGVTGELFF.

This clonotype was recorded many times. The chain combines TRBV5-1 with TRBJ2-5, with TRBD2 identical over 9 bases. In germline, CDR1 is SGHRS, CDR2 YFSETQ. V shed 3 bases, J shed 2 bases, and the junction held 5 bases outside the gene matches. The CDR3 covers 15 residues. The CDR3 protein is CASSWTTSGQETQYF. CDR3 nucleotides: TGCGCCAGCAGCTGGACGACTAGCGGACAAGAGACCCAGTACTTC. Supplemented by reference TRBV5-1 and TRBJ2-5, the full variable domain reads KAGVTQTPRYLIKTRGQQVTLSCSPISGHRSVSWYQQTPGQGLQFLFEYFSETQRNKGNFPGRFSGRQFSNSRSEMNVSTLELGDSALYLCASSWTTSGQETQYFGPGTRLLVL.

This clonotype was seen at least ten times. This rearrangement joins TRBV5-1 to TRBJ2-7, with no clear D. CDR3 size: 13 residues. Germline values: CDR1 SGHRS, CDR2 YFSETQ. The germline V and J ends were trimmed by 2 bases and 0 bases, with 6 bases remaining between them. The CDR3 region is CASSFGISYEQYF. In nucleotides, the CDR3 is TGCGCCAGCAGCTTCGGCATCTCCTACGAGCAGTACTTC.

In its sample, this clonotype was seen many times. The rearrangement links TRBV7-2 to TRBJ2-3; 7 bases map to TRBD1. J was trimmed by 3 bases and V by 5 bases; bases with no gene match: 5. The CDR3 totals 14 residues. Germline V lookup: CDR1 SGHTA, CDR2 FQGNSA. CDR3 in amino acids: CASSETGKTDTQYF. In nucleotides, the CDR3 is TGTGCCAGCAGCGAGACAGGGAAGACAGATACGCAGTATTTT.

This clonotype was observed many times. The chain has TRBV4-1 and TRBJ1-2; no firm D call. Germline V gene lookup returns CDR1 MGHRA and CDR2 YSYEKL. The CDR3 consists of 15 residues. Trimming cost V 0 bases and J 4 bases, with 12 bases left between them. The CDR3 coding sequence is TGCGCCAGCAGCCAAGATCCCGGAGGGTTCTATGGCTACACCTTC. This codes for CASSQDPGGFYGYTF.

This clonotype was observed many times. The V call is TRBV5-1, the J call TRBJ2-6; D is ambiguous. Trimming removed 0 bases from V and 2 bases from J, with 12 bases in between. The germline CDR1 and CDR2 sequences are SGHRS and YFSETQ. This CDR3 spans 17 amino acids. This CDR3 reads CASSLDGRPPGANVLTF. CDR3 nucleotide sequence: TGCGCCAGCAGCTTGGATGGACGGCCCCCTGGGGCCAACGTCCTGACTTTC. Full variable domain (missing parts from reference TRBV5-1 and TRBJ2-6): KAGVTQTPRYLIKTRGQQVTLSCSPISGHRSVSWYQQTPGQGLQFLFEYFSETQRNKGNFPGRFSGRQFSNSRSEMNVSTLELGDSALYLCASSLDGRPPGANVLTFGAGSRLTVL.

The sample holds many counts of this clonotype. The chain employs TRBV7-9 and TRBJ1-2; D remains ambiguous. Per the germline V gene, CDR1 is SEHNR and CDR2 is FQNEAQ (reference sequence). This CDR3 spans 14 amino acids. Trimming pared 1 base from V and 2 bases from J, leaving 8 bases between. DNA for the CDR3: TGTGCCAGCAGCTTAGGTACAGAGAACTATGGCTACACCTTC. Its protein is CASSLGTENYGYTF.

This clonotype was recorded many times. This chain joins TRBV7-9 and TRBJ2-5; D is perhaps TRBD2 (5 bases). The CDR3 has 16 residues. Germline-derived CDR1 and CDR2 are SEHNR and FQNEAQ (reference sequence). V lost 0 bases, J lost 4 bases, and 15 bases lay in between. The CDR3 nucleotides are TGTGCCAGCAGCTTAGCAGTTCGGGGTTCGGGAGAGACCCAGTACTTC. Translation gives CASSLAVRGSGETQYF.

This clonotype has a count of ten or more. This rearrangement joins TRBV7-2 to TRBJ2-5, with a possible D match to TRBD2 (5 bases). The V end lost 5 bases, the J end lost 4 bases, and 20 bases lay between the germline ends. The CDR3 sequence is 16 residues long. Germline CDR1 reads SGHTA; CDR2 reads FQGNSA. This CDR3 reads CASSLGTASLGETQYF. The CDR3 region has the DNA TGTGCCAGCAGCCTCGGCACGGCTAGCTTGGGAGAGACCCAGTACTTC.

Ten or more counts support this clonotype. The rearrangement joins TRBV7-2 to TRBJ2-3; no definite D call. V lost 4 bases to trimming and J lost 3 bases, with 5 bases between them. Germline CDR1 SGHTA, CDR2 FQGNSA. This CDR3 spans 12 amino acids. Here the CDR3 reads CASSWSTDTQYF. The CDR3 DNA sequence: TGTGCCAGCAGCTGGTCAACAGATACGCAGTATTTT.

This clonotype was counted at least ten times. The rearrangement links TRBV20-1 to TRBJ2-3; tentatively, D is TRBD2 (6 bases). In germline, CDR1 is DFQATT, CDR2 SNEGSKA (reference sequence). Trimming removed 1 base at V and 0 bases at J, with 20 bases between. CDR3 length equals 18 residues. The DNA of the CDR3 is TGCAGTGCTAGAGTCCTACCGGGACTCCCCTCGAGCACAGATACGCAGTATTTT. Translated, it gives CSARVLPGLPSSTDTQYF.

This clonotype was picked up many times. The gene calls are TRBV7-2 and TRBJ2-7; no reliable D call. Germline assignment: CDR1 SGHTA and CDR2 FQGNSA. There are 21 residues in the CDR3. Trimming pared 1 base from V and 0 bases from J, leaving 28 bases between. CDR3 amino acids: CASSLGEEGRRPRYRSYEQYV. The CDR3 DNA reads TGTGCCAGCAGCTTAGGAGAAGAAGGGCGCCGACCGCGATATCGCTCCTACGAGCAGTACGTC.

This clonotype was picked up many times. The J gene is TRBJ1-1, the V gene TRBV7-9; 7 bases fit TRBD1. CDR1 is SEHNR and CDR2 is FQNEAQ in the germline V gene (reference sequence). The CDR3 covers 16 residues. The V segment lost 3 bases and the J segment 11 bases; nucleotides outside the gene matches: 18. This CDR3 reads CASSFLFPTGVLLAFF. The CDR3 nucleotides read TGTGCCAGCAGCTTTCTATTTCCCACAGGGGTCTTGCTTGCTTTCTTT.

This clonotype occurred many times. The rearrangement uses TRBV4-1 and TRBJ1-1, with D hard to call. The ends were cut back, 1 base at V and 4 bases at J, with 16 bases in the middle. Germline V gene sequence: CDR1 MGHRA, CDR2 YSYEKL. The CDR3 runs to 16 residues. The chain's CDR3 is CASSQADMGFATEAFF. Here the CDR3 DNA reads TGCGCCAGCAGCCAAGCTGATATGGGTTTCGCCACTGAAGCTTTCTTT.

The V and J genes are TRBV24-1 and TRBJ2-7, with D unresolved. Germline V gene data show CDR1 as KGHDR and CDR2 as SFDVKD. V was trimmed by 5 bases and J by 3 bases, leaving 13 bases between them. This CDR3 spans 14 amino acids. The CDR3: CATSAQTLSYEQYV. In DNA, the CDR3 is TGTGCCACCAGTGCCCAAACACTTAGCTACGAGCAGTACGTC.